This TCR beta chain was obtained from a study of T cell responses to AZD1222 COVID-19 vaccine (dated by TCRdb to the early 2020s). For context, the study as a whole: AZD1222 recipients whose second dose came at about 4 weeks and those whose second dose came at about 12 weeks were combined into one group, since spike-specific TCR depth and breadth did not differ between the two schedules. A total of about 250 trial participants underwent TCR sequencing, of whom approximately 200 had received two doses of AZD1222 and 26 had received two doses of the MenACWY control vaccine. Enrollment into the trials was organized by age into subgroups of 18-55, 56-69 and 70-plus years, and those subgroups contained approximately 150, 30 and 60 TCR-sequenced participants, respectively.

Based on the germline V gene (reference sequence), the CDR1 and CDR2 sequences are GTSNPN and SVGIG. The junction shows trimming of 4 bases on V and 4 bases on J, plus 22 bases between the germline ends. Including cysteine and phenylalanine, the CDR3 has 16 amino acids. The entry retains the CDR3 DNA only, 48 bases that are in frame from base 1. Concerning this clone: Its antigen is still unknown. Nothing much larger sits one base from this clone, and base qualities are not available.

The CDR3 regions of human TCRbeta chains were analyzed by immunosequencing. Turning to the authors' computational methods: Repertoire TCRs were checked for matches against a reference library of SARS-CoV-2-specific TCRs that had been generated using the MIRA antigen-specificity platform. Breadth was defined as the fraction of unique TCRs that were SARS-CoV-2-associated. Depth was defined as the fraction of total T cells that were SARS-CoV-2-associated. Using the MIRA data, every spike-specific TCR was mapped to the spike region that the TCR reacted to and assigned to either a CD4 or a CD8 class. Log10-transformed breadth and depth values were compared by one-way ANOVA with Sidak's multiple comparisons tests. The table comes from immuneACCESS by way of TCRdb, which keeps in-frame sequences with V and J called. Part of the clones is missing from these tables; in studies checked, under half for an unresolved V gene and the rest for unknown reasons. For V, J and clone size, that table is used; D and trimming come from the DNA. The sample has some 200,000 clones on record, approximately 92% of them singletons. Roughly a tenth of the sample is taken by the ten largest.

Study-wide conclusions, independent of this receptor: Nearly half of unique spike-specific TCRs reportedly recognized epitopes outside regions mutated in the B.1.351 and B.1.1.7 variants. In the small 56-69-year group, the increase in depth fell short of significance, most likely because of low power. Vaccine-associated CD4 TCRs spanned the whole spike protein, with dominant responses in regions 160-218 and 743-854. Because no day 14 peak-response samples were available, repertoires were characterized only after the peak T cell response. Most participants were white British and females outnumbered males, and the authors suggested that clonal diversity may have been underestimated. Spike-specific TCR breadth and depth rose significantly after two AZD1222 doses compared with day 0 and with MenACWY recipients. Conclusions about previously exposed vaccinees are limited, since just five or six AZD1222 recipients were seropositive for SARS-CoV-2 at baseline.

In light of the paper, this sample's time point label describes: baseline before first vaccination. The vaccinee samples were drawn from two UK trials, COV001 and COV002, one of which was a single-blind randomized controlled phase 2/3 trial testing AZD1222 (ChAdOx1 nCoV-19) in healthy adults. For TCRbeta chain sequencing, PBMC samples from trial participants were taken at day 0 and at day 28 after the second dose. This TCR came from an adult in good health. The chain is encoded by TRBV30 joined to TRBJ1-2; the D gene lacks a confident call. The sequenced sample was peripheral blood, obtained on day 0 of AZD1222 vaccination. The nucleotide sequence is given as TGTGCCTGGAACCGTAAGGGAGGGTTGAAATCCTATGGCTACACCTTC. Translation gives CAWNRKGGLKSYGYTF.